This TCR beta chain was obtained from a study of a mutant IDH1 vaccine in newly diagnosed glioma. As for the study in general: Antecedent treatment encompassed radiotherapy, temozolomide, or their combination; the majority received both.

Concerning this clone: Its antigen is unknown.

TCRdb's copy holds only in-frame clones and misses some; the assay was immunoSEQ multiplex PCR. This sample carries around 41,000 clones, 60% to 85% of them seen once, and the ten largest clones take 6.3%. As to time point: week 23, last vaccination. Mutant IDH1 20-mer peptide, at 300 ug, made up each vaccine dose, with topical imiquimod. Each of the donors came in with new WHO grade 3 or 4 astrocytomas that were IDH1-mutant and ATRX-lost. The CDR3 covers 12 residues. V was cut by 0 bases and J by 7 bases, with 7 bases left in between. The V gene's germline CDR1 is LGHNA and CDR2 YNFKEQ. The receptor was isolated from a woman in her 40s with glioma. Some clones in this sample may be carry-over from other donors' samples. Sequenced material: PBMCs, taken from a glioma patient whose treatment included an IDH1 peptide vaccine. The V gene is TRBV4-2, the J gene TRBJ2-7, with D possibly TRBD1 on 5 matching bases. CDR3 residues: CASSQEYREQYF. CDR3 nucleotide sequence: TGTGCCAGCAGCCAAGAATACAGGGAGCAGTACTTC.